The rows below give T cell receptor beta chains drawn from one sample of a study of shared clonotypes between healthy human individuals. Sequencing used immunoSEQ multiplex PCR; TCRdb keeps in-frame clones, though not all of them. The profile shows about 2 million clones, around 95% of them singletons. The sequencing input was naive CD4+ T cells sorted from blood. The origin of the receptors is a man aged 18-30 years in good health. Each CDR3 is given with its conserved first and last residue. Fields, in order: CDR3 protein, CDR3 DNA, D gene, J gene, V gene, clone size. The D gene is left open where the match is weak. Clone size is not always given. Where it is, it says once, few, many or a class for expanded clones.

CDR3aa: CASTLGGAPGYTF
CDR3nt: TGTGCCAGCACCCTTGGGGGGGCGCCTGGCTACACCTTC
d_gene: NA
j_gene: TRBJ1-2
v_gene: TRBV7-9
abundance: NA

CDR3aa: CASSYSSGTGNGEQYF
CDR3nt: TGTGCCAGCAGTTACTCATCCGGGACAGGGAACGGCGAGCAGTACTTC
d_gene: TRBD1
j_gene: TRBJ2-7
v_gene: TRBV6-6
abundance: NA

CDR3aa: CASSRQGSTDTQYF
CDR3nt: TGTGCCAGCAGCCGACAGGGGAGCACAGATACGCAGTATTTT
d_gene: TRBD1
j_gene: TRBJ2-3
v_gene: TRBV7-2
abundance: once

CDR3aa: CASSPGTGANSGNTIYF
CDR3nt: TGTGCCAGCAGCCCCGGGACAGGGGCAAACTCTGGAAACACCATATATTTT
d_gene: TRBD1
j_gene: TRBJ1-3
v_gene: TRBV9
abundance: once

CDR3aa: CAISGISDSFYGYTF
CDR3nt: TGTGCCATCAGTGGAATCAGTGATTCCTTCTATGGCTACACCTTC
d_gene: NA
j_gene: TRBJ1-2
v_gene: TRBV10-3
abundance: NA

CDR3aa: CASSERQYGYTF
CDR3nt: TGTGCCAGCAGTGAGCGACAGTATGGCTACACCTTC
d_gene: NA
j_gene: TRBJ1-2
v_gene: TRBV28
abundance: NA

CDR3aa: CASSLPPDRGRTSGRYNEQFF
CDR3nt: TGCGCCAGCAGCCTACCGCCGGACAGGGGCAGGACTAGCGGGAGATACAATGAGCAGTTCTTC
d_gene: TRBD2
j_gene: TRBJ2-1
v_gene: TRBV4-1
abundance: NA

CDR3aa: CASSRDGGSYEQYF
CDR3nt: TGTGCCAGCTCCCGGGACGGCGGTTCCTACGAGCAGTACTTC
d_gene: NA
j_gene: TRBJ2-7
v_gene: TRBV18
abundance: NA

CDR3aa: CASSHVNTEAFF
CDR3nt: TGTGCCAGCAGCCACGTGAACACTGAAGCTTTCTTT
d_gene: NA
j_gene: TRBJ1-1
v_gene: TRBV14
abundance: NA

CDR3aa: CASSPLGRENYGYTF
CDR3nt: TGTGCCAGCAGCCCCTTGGGACGGGAGAACTATGGCTACACCTTC
d_gene: NA
j_gene: TRBJ1-2
v_gene: TRBV6-5
abundance: NA

CDR3aa: CAWSVRSTGLSSNQPQHF
CDR3nt: TGTGCCTGGAGTGTACGTTCGACAGGGTTGAGTAGCAATCAGCCCCAGCATTTT
d_gene: TRBD1
j_gene: TRBJ1-5
v_gene: TRBV30
abundance: NA

CDR3aa: CASSFEGQGAGELFF
CDR3nt: TGTGCCAGCAGTTTTGAGGGACAGGGGGCCGGGGAGCTGTTTTTT
d_gene: TRBD1
j_gene: TRBJ2-2
v_gene: TRBV27
abundance: once

CDR3aa: CASSISGGAINEQFF
CDR3nt: TGCGCCAGCAGCATCAGCGGGGGGGCCATCAATGAGCAGTTCTTC
d_gene: TRBD2
j_gene: TRBJ2-1
v_gene: TRBV5-1
abundance: NA

CDR3aa: CASVQNTGELFF
CDR3nt: TGCGCCAGCGTGCAGAACACCGGGGAGCTGTTTTTT
d_gene: NA
j_gene: TRBJ2-2
v_gene: TRBV5-1
abundance: NA

CDR3aa: CASSLETGELFF
CDR3nt: TGTGCCAGCAGCCTAGAGACCGGGGAGCTGTTTTTT
d_gene: NA
j_gene: TRBJ2-2
v_gene: TRBV2
abundance: NA

CDR3aa: CASSTDRGKGQYF
CDR3nt: TGTGCCAGCAGCACGGACAGGGGCAAAGGGCAGTACTTC
d_gene: TRBD1
j_gene: TRBJ2-7
v_gene: TRBV6-5
abundance: NA

CDR3aa: CASGSPTGVGNQPQHF
CDR3nt: TGTGCTAGTGGTTCCCCGACAGGGGTCGGTAATCAGCCCCAGCATTTT
d_gene: TRBD1
j_gene: TRBJ1-5
v_gene: TRBV12-5
abundance: NA

CDR3aa: CASSSATGLSEQYF
CDR3nt: TGTGCCAGCAGCTCAGCTACAGGGCTGAGCGAGCAGTACTTC
d_gene: NA
j_gene: TRBJ2-7
v_gene: TRBV11-2
abundance: NA

CDR3aa: CAISNRDRGTYEQYF
CDR3nt: TGTGCCATCAGCAACCGGGACAGGGGTACCTACGAGCAGTACTTC
d_gene: TRBD1
j_gene: TRBJ2-7
v_gene: TRBV10-3
abundance: NA

CDR3aa: CASSGGRGDTEAFF
CDR3nt: TGTGCCAGCAGTGGGGGGCGAGGAGACACTGAAGCTTTCTTT
d_gene: NA
j_gene: TRBJ1-1
v_gene: TRBV2
abundance: NA

CDR3aa: CASSYQKFATNEKLFF
CDR3nt: TGTGCCAGCAGTTACCAAAAATTTGCAACTAATGAAAAACTGTTTTTT
d_gene: NA
j_gene: TRBJ1-4
v_gene: TRBV6-5
abundance: NA

CDR3aa: CAWSAGLAGKETQYF
CDR3nt: TGTGCCTGGAGTGCGGGGTTAGCGGGAAAAGAGACCCAGTACTTC
d_gene: TRBD2
j_gene: TRBJ2-5
v_gene: TRBV30
abundance: NA

CDR3aa: CASSLVGSGSYEQFF
CDR3nt: TGTGCCAGCAGCTTAGTTGGTAGCGGGAGCTATGAGCAGTTCTTC
d_gene: TRBD2
j_gene: TRBJ2-1
v_gene: TRBV7-2
abundance: NA

CDR3aa: CASTDNPYEQYF
CDR3nt: TGTGCCAGCACCGACAATCCCTACGAGCAGTACTTC
d_gene: NA
j_gene: TRBJ2-7
v_gene: TRBV2
abundance: NA

CDR3aa: CASSLDISYEQYF
CDR3nt: TGTGCCAGCAGCTTGGACATTTCCTACGAGCAGTACTTC
d_gene: NA
j_gene: TRBJ2-7
v_gene: TRBV5-4
abundance: NA

CDR3aa: CAIRGGGISGNTIYF
CDR3nt: TGTGCCATCAGGGGAGGGGGTATCTCTGGAAACACCATATATTTT
d_gene: NA
j_gene: TRBJ1-3
v_gene: TRBV10-3
abundance: NA

CDR3aa: CAWDRAHEQYF
CDR3nt: TGTGCCTGGGACAGGGCCCACGAGCAGTACTTC
d_gene: TRBD1
j_gene: TRBJ2-7
v_gene: TRBV30
abundance: NA

CDR3aa: CASSTGQALREQFF
CDR3nt: TGTGCCAGCAGCACGGGACAGGCCCTCCGGGAGCAGTTCTTC
d_gene: TRBD1
j_gene: TRBJ2-1
v_gene: TRBV9
abundance: NA

CDR3aa: CASSTTGQGNQPQHF
CDR3nt: TGTGCCAGCAGCACCACGGGACAGGGCAATCAGCCCCAGCATTTT
d_gene: TRBD1
j_gene: TRBJ1-5
v_gene: TRBV2
abundance: few

CDR3aa: CASVGDRNTEAFF
CDR3nt: TGTGCCAGCGTGGGGGACAGGAACACTGAAGCTTTCTTT
d_gene: TRBD1
j_gene: TRBJ1-1
v_gene: TRBV6-5
abundance: NA

CDR3aa: CASSQIGQGMYEQFF
CDR3nt: TGCGCCAGCAGCCAGATTGGACAGGGGATGTATGAGCAGTTCTTC
d_gene: TRBD1
j_gene: TRBJ2-1
v_gene: TRBV5-1
abundance: few

CDR3aa: CASSPRTGSYEQYF
CDR3nt: TGTGCCAGCAGTCCTCGGACAGGGTCCTACGAGCAGTACTTC
d_gene: TRBD1
j_gene: TRBJ2-7
v_gene: TRBV6-6
abundance: NA

CDR3aa: CASSIGGSGANVLTF
CDR3nt: TGTGCCAGTAGTATTGGAGGTTCTGGGGCCAACGTCCTGACTTTC
d_gene: NA
j_gene: TRBJ2-6
v_gene: TRBV19
abundance: once

CDR3aa: CASSFRWGSTDTQYF
CDR3nt: TGTGCCAGCAGCTTCCGTTGGGGGTCCACAGATACGCAGTATTTT
d_gene: NA
j_gene: TRBJ2-3
v_gene: TRBV9
abundance: NA

CDR3aa: CASSRSGDRGTDTQYF
CDR3nt: TGCGCCAGCAGCCGATCCGGAGACAGGGGCACAGATACGCAGTATTTT
d_gene: TRBD1
j_gene: TRBJ2-3
v_gene: TRBV5-1
abundance: NA

CDR3aa: CASSSYTGTSAGELFF
CDR3nt: TGTGCCAGCTCATCCTATACGGGTACTAGCGCCGGGGAGCTGTTTTTT
d_gene: TRBD2
j_gene: TRBJ2-2
v_gene: TRBV18
abundance: NA

CDR3aa: CASATASGSNTGELFF
CDR3nt: TGTGCCAGCGCAACCGCTAGCGGGAGTAACACCGGGGAGCTGTTTTTT
d_gene: TRBD2
j_gene: TRBJ2-2
v_gene: TRBV7-2
abundance: once

CDR3aa: CASSTREAVYNEQFF
CDR3nt: TGTGCCAGCAGTACGCGGGAGGCCGTCTACAATGAGCAGTTCTTC
d_gene: TRBD2
j_gene: TRBJ2-1
v_gene: TRBV2
abundance: NA

CDR3aa: CASRPQGAPNYGYTF
CDR3nt: TGTGCCAGCAGACCACAGGGGGCCCCTAACTATGGCTACACCTTC
d_gene: TRBD1
j_gene: TRBJ1-2
v_gene: TRBV28
abundance: NA

CDR3aa: CSPDGRASSYEQYF
CDR3nt: TGCAGCCCGGACGGCAGGGCAAGCTCCTACGAGCAGTACTTC
d_gene: NA
j_gene: TRBJ2-7
v_gene: TRBV29-1
abundance: NA

CDR3aa: CASIGLTGGYGYTF
CDR3nt: TGTGCCAGCATAGGTCTAACAGGGGGTTATGGCTACACCTTC
d_gene: TRBD1
j_gene: TRBJ1-2
v_gene: TRBV14
abundance: NA

CDR3aa: CASSRATDTQYF
CDR3nt: TGTGCCAGCAGCAGAGCCACAGATACGCAGTATTTT
d_gene: NA
j_gene: TRBJ2-3
v_gene: TRBV5-4
abundance: NA

CDR3aa: CSVDPMAHTEAFF
CDR3nt: TGCAGCGTTGACCCTATGGCCCACACTGAAGCTTTCTTT
d_gene: NA
j_gene: TRBJ1-1
v_gene: TRBV29-1
abundance: NA

CDR3aa: CASSPRGITDTQYF
CDR3nt: TGTGCCAGCAGCCCGCGCGGGATCACAGATACGCAGTATTTT
d_gene: NA
j_gene: TRBJ2-3
v_gene: TRBV11-3
abundance: NA

CDR3aa: CASKRKDGGKETQYF
CDR3nt: TGTGCCAGCAAAAGAAAGGACGGGGGGAAGGAGACCCAGTACTTC
d_gene: TRBD2
j_gene: TRBJ2-5
v_gene: TRBV27
abundance: NA

CDR3aa: CARKFRDYPTYEQYF
CDR3nt: TGTGCCAGAAAGTTCCGGGACTACCCGACCTACGAGCAGTACTTC
d_gene: TRBD2
j_gene: TRBJ2-7
v_gene: TRBV6-4
abundance: NA

CDR3aa: CASSPRDRTVNEKLFF
CDR3nt: TGTGCCAGCTCACCAAGGGACAGGACCGTTAATGAAAAACTGTTTTTT
d_gene: TRBD1
j_gene: TRBJ1-4
v_gene: TRBV18
abundance: NA

CDR3aa: CASNPEGPIDTQYF
CDR3nt: TGTGCCAGCAATCCTGAGGGGCCCATAGATACGCAGTATTTT
d_gene: NA
j_gene: TRBJ2-3
v_gene: TRBV6-1
abundance: NA

CDR3aa: CASSELGNGYTF
CDR3nt: TGTGCCAGCAGTGAGCTAGGGAATGGCTACACCTTC
d_gene: NA
j_gene: TRBJ1-2
v_gene: TRBV6-1
abundance: NA

CDR3aa: CASRGGERNEQFF
CDR3nt: TGTGCCAGCAGAGGGGGAGAAAGAAATGAGCAGTTCTTC
d_gene: NA
j_gene: TRBJ2-1
v_gene: TRBV6-5
abundance: NA

CDR3aa: CASSRGQGWNEQYF
CDR3nt: TGCGCCAGCAGCCGGGGACAGGGTTGGAACGAGCAGTACTTC
d_gene: TRBD1
j_gene: TRBJ2-7
v_gene: TRBV5-1
abundance: many

CDR3aa: CASSNRPVEQYF
CDR3nt: TGTGCCAGCAGTAACCGTCCCGTCGAGCAGTACTTC
d_gene: NA
j_gene: TRBJ2-7
v_gene: TRBV28
abundance: NA

CDR3aa: CAIKPGQGYYEQYF
CDR3nt: TGTGCCATCAAGCCGGGACAGGGGTACTACGAGCAGTACTTC
d_gene: TRBD1
j_gene: TRBJ2-7
v_gene: TRBV10-3
abundance: NA